The rows below give T cell receptor beta chains drawn from one sample of a study of T cells in Graves' hyperthyroidism and ophthalmopathy. Using its own MiXCR run on the multiplex PCR reads, TCRdb lists one record per CDR3 protein. The repertoire holds approximately 560,000 distinct CDR3 sequences, with about 15% as singletons. Sequencing input: blood. The receptors stem from a woman in her 30s with Graves' hyperthyroidism. CDR3s include the opening cysteine and the closing phenylalanine or tryptophan. D genes are given only for firm matches. Clone size is shown for a subset of rows, as once, few, many or a class of expanded clone.

TGCGCCAGCAGCTTGTCGGGACTAGCGGGAGTTAGTTGGGCACCTAATGAGCAGTTCTTC | CASSLSGLAGVSWAPNEQFF | many | TRBV5-1 | TRBD2 | TRBJ2-1
TGTGCCAGCAGCCTGAGGACAGTGAGTCAAGAGACCCAGTACTTC | CASSLRTVSQETQYF | many | TRBV3-1 | - | TRBJ2-5
TGCGCCAGCAGCTCCGGGACTAGCCTTAGCACAGATACGCAGTATTTT | CASSSGTSLSTDTQYF | few | TRBV5-1 | TRBD2 | TRBJ2-3
TGTGCCAGCAGCTCACGAACCGGGACTAAGACAGATACGCAGTATTTT | CASSSRTGTKTDTQYF | many | TRBV7-2 | TRBD2 | TRBJ2-3
TGTGCCAGCAGGACAGGGTACATCTATGGCTACACCTTC | CASRTGYIYGYTF | many | TRBV6-1 | TRBD1 | TRBJ1-2
TGTGCCAGCAGCTTAGAATGGACTAGCGGGAAAATGGGGGATGAGCAGTTCTTC | CASSLEWTSGKMGDEQFF | many | TRBV13 | TRBD2 | TRBJ2-1
TGCAGTGCTAGCGGGACAGAGAGCTCCTACGAGCAGTACTTC | CSASGTESSYEQYF | - | TRBV20-1 | TRBD1 | TRBJ2-7
TGTGCCAGCAGTTTAAAGACTAGCGGGACCAATGAGCAGTTCTTC | CASSLKTSGTNEQFF | - | TRBV11-3 | TRBD2 | TRBJ2-1
TGTGCCAGCAGTCCCTCTGGAGGGCGCGGTGAGACCCAGTACTTC | CASSPSGGRGETQYF | many | TRBV6-1 | - | TRBJ2-5
TGTGCCACCAGTGATTCACTAACAGGGGTCCCGCAGTATTTT | CATSDSLTGVPQYF | many | TRBV24-1 | TRBD1 | TRBJ2-3
TGTGCCAGCAACGGGTATGGGGCCGGGGAGCTGTTTTTT | CASNGYGAGELFF | few | TRBV12-3/TRBV12-4 | - | TRBJ2-2
TGTGCCAGCAGCTTATCTACTAGCGCGACAGATACGCAGTATTTT | CASSLSTSATDTQYF | many | TRBV7-3 | TRBD2 | TRBJ2-3
TGTGCCAGCAGCTCGGGACTCCAATCCTACGAGCAGTACTTC | CASSSGLQSYEQYF | many | TRBV27 | - | TRBJ2-7
TGTGCCAGCAGTCCGATAGCGGGGCTAGGCACAGATACGCAGTATTTT | CASSPIAGLGTDTQYF | many | TRBV12-3/TRBV12-4 | TRBD2 | TRBJ2-3
TGTGCCAGCAGCTTACTGGGACGTACGAGCTCTGGAAACACCATATATTTT | CASSLLGRTSSGNTIYF | many | TRBV7-2 | - | TRBJ1-3
TGTGCCAGCAGCGGGGCAGGCGATAGGATCCTCTATGGCTACACCTTC | CASSGAGDRILYGYTF | many | TRBV28 | - | TRBJ1-2
TGTGCCAGCAGTAAAACCCCGGTCCTCCTGAACACTGAAGCTTTCTTT | CASSKTPVLLNTEAFF | many | TRBV27 | - | TRBJ1-1
TGTGCCACCAGCAGATATCTTACCGGGACAGGGGGCCTTGAGACCCAGTACTTC | CATSRYLTGTGGLETQYF | many | TRBV15 | TRBD1 | TRBJ2-5
TGTGCCAGCAGCCCCATGGCGGGGACAGGCCAGCCCCAGCATTTT | CASSPMAGTGQPQHF | many | TRBV3-1 | TRBD1 | TRBJ1-5
TGCAGTGCTGAGGGACTAGCGGCCCTTACAGATACGCAGTATTTT | CSAEGLAALTDTQYF | - | TRBV20-1 | TRBD2 | TRBJ2-3
TGTGCCACCAGTGATTTTTCAGAGACCCAGTACTTC | CATSDFSETQYF | - | TRBV24-1 | - | TRBJ2-5
TGTGCCAGCAGTCGGACAGGGGAACTTTCTAACATATATTTT | CASSRTGELSNIYF | many | TRBV27 | TRBD1 | TRBJ1-3
TGTGCCAGCAGTTTAACCCCGAAGACCCAGTACTTC | CASSLTPKTQYF | - | TRBV28 | - | TRBJ2-5
TGCAGTGCTCCTATAAGGGACCGGGGACTGAATGAGCAGTTCTTC | CSAPIRDRGLNEQFF | few | TRBV20-1 | - | TRBJ2-1
TGTGCCAGCAGCCTAAAGACTAGCGGTCGTCTGGATACGCAGTATTTT | CASSLKTSGRLDTQYF | many | TRBV7-2 | TRBD2 | TRBJ2-3
TGTGCCAGCAAGGAGATAGGACCCCAGTCCATTCAGTACTTC | CASKEIGPQSIQYF | few | TRBV27 | - | TRBJ2-4
TGTGCCAGCAGAGGGGCCGAAGATACGCAGTATTTT | CASRGAEDTQYF | few | TRBV13 | - | TRBJ2-3
TGTGCCAGCAGTCCCACAGGGACAAGCACAGATACGCAGTATTTT | CASSPTGTSTDTQYF | many | TRBV28 | - | TRBJ2-3
TGTGCCAGCAGTTTTCCTAACACCTATGGCTACACCTTC | CASSFPNTYGYTF | many | TRBV28 | - | TRBJ1-2
TGTGCCAGCAGCTCCTACCGGACAGGTTATGGCTACACCTTC | CASSSYRTGYGYTF | few | TRBV7-2 | TRBD1 | TRBJ1-2
TGTGCCTGGACCTCCGGGACTACCCCCTACGAGCAGTACTTC | CAWTSGTTPYEQYF | many | TRBV30 | TRBD2 | TRBJ2-7
TGTGCCAGCACCCTACTGGACAGGTCCTCCTACGAGCAGTACTTC | CASTLLDRSSYEQYF | - | TRBV27 | TRBD1 | TRBJ2-7
TGTGCCTGGAGTGTGACGGACGGGTGGAACCCCCAGCATTTT | CAWSVTDGWNPQHF | many | TRBV30 | - | TRBJ1-5
TGCAGTGCCTCGATCGACAGACCGTACCAAGAGACCCAGTACTTC | CSASIDRPYQETQYF | - | TRBV20-1 | - | TRBJ2-5
TGCGCCAGCATTGGACAGGGGGCAGATGAGCAGTTCTTC | CASIGQGADEQFF | - | TRBV10-2 | TRBD1 | TRBJ2-1
TGTGCCAGCAGCGGCACCGGACAGGGGTTAAATGAGCAGTTCTTC | CASSGTGQGLNEQFF | few | TRBV7-9 | TRBD1 | TRBJ2-1
TGTGCCACCAGCAGACCCGACACAAGCCAAGAGACCCAGTACTTC | CATSRPDTSQETQYF | - | TRBV15 | - | TRBJ2-5
TGTGCCAGCAGTAAAGGGACAGGAGAAGGGGGCGAGCAGTACTTC | CASSKGTGEGGEQYF | - | TRBV6-1 | TRBD1 | TRBJ2-7
TGTGCCAGCAGTTTATCGACGGGACAGGCTAACTCCTACGAGCAGTACTTC | CASSLSTGQANSYEQYF | many | TRBV28 | TRBD1 | TRBJ2-7
TGTGCCAGTACAGCCGGTCACATCAACAATGAGCAGTTCTTC | CASTAGHINNEQFF | - | TRBV19 | - | TRBJ2-1
TGCGCCAGCAGCCCCCAGGGTTCCAACGAGCAGTACTTC | CASSPQGSNEQYF | - | TRBV5-1 | - | TRBJ2-7
TGTGCCAGCAGGACGGGAGTGACCTACAATGAGCAGTTCTTC | CASRTGVTYNEQFF | many | TRBV27 | - | TRBJ2-1
TGTGCCTGGGCGGGGGCGGCAGGGGAGTTGTGGGAGACCCAGTACTTC | CAWAGAAGELWETQYF | - | TRBV30 | - | TRBJ2-5
TGTGCCAGCAGCTTGGCAGGGTTTGGGTTCGGTGAGCAGTTCTTC | CASSLAGFGFGEQFF | many | TRBV13 | - | TRBJ2-1
TGTGCCAGCAGCCCTACCGATCTACCCTACGAGCAGTACTTC | CASSPTDLPYEQYF | - | TRBV6-2/TRBV6-3 | - | TRBJ2-7
TGTGCCAGCGAACAGACCTACGAGCAGTACTTC | CASEQTYEQYF | many | TRBV6-1 | - | TRBJ2-7
TGCAGTGCTGGCCGGACAGGGGTGGAGACCCAGTACTTC | CSAGRTGVETQYF | - | TRBV20-1 | TRBD1 | TRBJ2-5
TGTGCCAGCAGCCAAGGGGTCGGCACCGGGGAGCTGTTTTTT | CASSQGVGTGELFF | few | TRBV3-1 | - | TRBJ2-2
TGTGCCAGCAGGCAAGCGGGAGTAGAGACCCAGTACTTC | CASRQAGVETQYF | many | TRBV6-1 | TRBD2 | TRBJ2-5
TGCCCCAGCAGCGTAGAGTCTAACTATGGCTACACCTTC | CPSSVESNYGYTF | - | TRBV9 | - | TRBJ1-2
TGTGCCAGCAGCCGTGACAGGGACGCCTACGAGCAGTACTTC | CASSRDRDAYEQYF | many | TRBV5-8 | TRBD1 | TRBJ2-7